The T cell receptor (beta chain) under discussion was sequenced for a study of CD8+ T cells in alopecia areata (dated 2018 in TCRdb). The study in broad terms: The treated patients, all with moderate-to-severe alopecia areata, were enrolled in an open-label pilot trial of oral tofacitinib given at 5 to 10 mg twice daily. Biopsies were taken from tofacitinib-treated patients at baseline and at 4 and 24 weeks of treatment, and a later scalp biopsy was taken in several of the tofacitinib-treated patients. Scalp clonality was compared across normal scalp (n=4), patchy alopecia areata scalp (n=8), and alopecia totalis/universalis scalp (n=8). The study used high-throughput TCRbeta sequencing to examine T cell clonal expansion in alopecia areata, in both the C3H/HeJ mouse model and human patients. In humans, TCRbeta sequencing was performed on scalp tissue and on sorted CD4+ and CD8+ peripheral blood T cells from healthy controls and from patients with patchy or totalis/universalis alopecia areata. The SALT score, which quantifies the percentage of affected scalp surface area, was used to measure disease severity in treated patients. TCRbeta CDR3 regions were amplified by immunoSEQ multiplex PCR with 35 Vbeta forward and 13 Jbeta reverse primers. RNA came from the PAXgene miRNA kit for fixed scalp, the miRNeasy kit for PBMCs, and the RNeasy kit for mouse skin. Patients stayed on tofacitinib for 6 to 18 months and then had 6 months of follow-up off drug so that delayed response and recurrence could be assessed. General study outcomes and caveats: Unlike mouse skin, which is dominated by gammadelta T cells, normal human skin has resident alphabeta T cells that are also sequenced, and this complicates analysis of the scalp TCR repertoire. Because the treated cohort was small and included a single nonresponder, larger studies are needed to assess links between baseline CD8+ expansion and response. During tofacitinib treatment, many expanded lesional clones remained in scalp and blood, and this persistence may partly explain relapse after treatment is stopped. Scalp clonality and the number of expanded CD8+ clones among the top 100 scalp clones were significantly decreased by tofacitinib. Compared with normal scalp, lesional scalp had higher clonality and more expanded CD8+ clones, particularly in alopecia totalis/universalis, a pattern that suggests antigenic drive. Compared with mice, TCR sequences shared between patients were less clear, possibly partly because of HLA diversity across the patient population.

The meaning of the sample's time point label: around 26 weeks on oral tofacitinib. The treatment or condition tag for this specimen amounts to: oral pan-JAK inhibitor, 5-10 mg twice daily. Peripheral blood and lesional scalp punch biopsies were obtained from patients with alopecia areata. PBMCs were isolated by density centrifugation and stained for CD3, CD4 and CD8, and CD4+ and CD8+ T cells were sorted on a FACSAria. To prepare the library, the immunoSEQ multiplex PCR assay was applied. For TCR sequencing, RNA was extracted from every sample and reverse transcribed into cDNA to serve as template. SuperScript III was used for first-strand cDNA synthesis, primed with a 2:1 mix of oligo-dT and random hexamers. Amplification bias was assessed with a synthetic immune receptor repertoire, and residual bias was removed computationally. The original methods were these. Raw reads were preprocessed for error removal, and CDR3 was defined according to IMGT conventions as running from the conserved cysteine to phenylalanine. To get clonality, Shannon entropy was normalized by log2 of the number of productive unique TCRs and the result was subtracted from 1. Scalp TCRbeta sequences were cross-referenced with sorted blood CD4 and CD8 repertoires so that the CD4 or CD8 identity of scalp clones could be inferred. TCRdb took over this immuneACCESS table, retaining in-frame rearrangements with V and J assigned. Such tables are incomplete; in checked studies, under half of the missing clones stem from an unresolved V gene, and the remainder is unexplained. The V and J calls and clone size were taken over from that table, and D and trimming were inferred from the DNA. For this sample the table gives 150,000 to 200,000 clones, of which roughly 64% were detected only once. The ten top clones hold roughly 12% of the sample.

As regards this clone: Its binding antigen is unknown. Base-call qualities are not available, and no considerably larger clone is one nucleotide away. This same CDR3 is encoded by further DNA sequences in the sample.

There are 12 amino acids in the CDR3, from cysteine to phenylalanine inclusive. Only the CDR3 DNA is retained, 36 bases long and in frame from the first base. The germline ends are 7 bases apart after V is trimmed by 4 bases and J by 3 bases. The germline V gene yields SGHDT for CDR1 and YYEEEE for CDR2. The chain couples TRBV5-6 to TRBJ1-1, with no confident D gene call. Source: CD8+ T cells sorted from blood, taken at week 24, from a patient treated with tofacitinib. The sequence was collected from a human donor with alopecia areata. The bases are TGTGCCAGCAGCCCAGGAGACACTGAAGCTTTCTTT. Its protein is CASSPGDTEAFF.